This TCR beta chain was documented in a study of blood T cell repertoires in COVID-19. The wider study: PBMCs, B-cell-depleted T cells, or T cells provided the cDNA or gDNA that made up the material.

Per the original data handling: From reference gene primer amplification, estimates of nucleated cell counts were derived. The protocol was immunoSEQ multiplex PCR, while the TCRdb copy is restricted to in-frame clones and leaves out a portion. That table is the source of V, J and clone size, and D and trimming were worked out from the DNA. In the table there are approximately 170,000 clones, 65% to 85% of which are singletons. This clone was detected only once. Sequenced sample: peripheral blood. The sequence came from a woman in her 70s who had recovered from COVID-19.

CDR3 nucleotide sequence: TGCGCCAGCAGTGAGTCGGCGGGAGGCACTGAAGCTTTCTTT. This encodes CASSESAGGTEAFF. J is TRBJ1-1 and V is TRBV10-2; D is unresolved. The CDR3 spans 14 residues. Germline CDR1 reads WSHSY; CDR2 reads SAAADI. Between the trimmed V and J ends, which lost 0 bases and 4 bases, there was a span of 9 bases.